Described below is a single T cell receptor beta chain sequence and its context. This clonotype was recorded many times. The clone's antigen remains unknown. No much larger clone exists at a distance of one base, and base qualities are not known. The sample comes from a study of CD8+CD57+ T cells in acquired aplastic anemia listed by TCRdb under 2018. Looking at the study overall: Extracted DNA from sorted CD4+ and CD8+ cells averaged approximately 3 ug, ranging from roughly 0.2 to 30 ug. An average of approximately 9.8 million reads for CD4+ cells and 11 million to 13 million reads for CD8+ cells was obtained from healthy donor samples.

Profiling of TCR beta VDJ combinations and CDR3 sequences used genomic DNA as the template. An Illumina HiSeq 2000 was the platform used for TCR repertoire sequencing. The authors' pipeline ran thus. Repertoires were assessed using TRBV/TRBJ rearrangement plots, CDR3 size and DJ length profiles, and Simpson's diversity index. Whichever DNA sequence was most abundant in the deep sequencing data was defined as the immunodominant clone. CDR3 amino acid sequences were screened for sharing across subjects and compared with published repertoires and the VDJdb database. TCRdb ran its own pipeline on the public reads, namely fastp trimming at Q25 and MiXCR clone calling, and kept in-frame beta chains. When rows share a CDR3 protein, they turn into one entry using the most common DNA and genes. The V and J calls were not made by the authors but by TCRdb's processing. Present in this sample are under 200,000 distinct CDR3 sequences, 60% to 70% of which were seen just once. The top ten clones comprise 45% to 50% of the sample.

In the study, sorted CD4+ and CD8+ blood T cells from patients with severe aplastic anemia and from healthy subjects underwent deep sequencing of TCR repertoires. Ficoll-Paque density gradient centrifugation was used to isolate peripheral blood mononuclear cells. Before DNA extraction, CD4+ and CD8+ T cells were sorted with FACS or magnetic beads. The study at large found these results: Between patients and healthy controls, no significant difference in CD8+ Simpson's diversity was found (P=0.060). Around 28 CD8+ CDR3 sequences were found to be shared between patients and controls, but these sequences appeared to be highly expressed in patients and within the immunodominant clones of the patients.

CDR1 and CDR2, per the germline V gene (reference sequence), are SGHKS and YYEKEE. The CDR3, cysteine through phenylalanine, is 16 amino acids long. Only the CDR3 portion is preserved as DNA: 48 bases, with reading frame beginning at the first base. The germline V end is reduced by 2 bases and the J end by 4 bases; junction bases left unmatched: 11. The specimen sequenced was sorted CD4+, CD8+, or CD8+CD57+ T cells (not recorded which) from PBMCs. The clonotype comes from a human donor in good health. The rearrangement combines TRBV5-5 with TRBJ2-7, and TRBD1 matches 8 of the central bases. DNA sequence: TGTGCCAGCAGCTTCGAACCGGGACAGGCTATGTACGAGCAGTACTTC. This gives the protein CASSFEPGQAMYEQYF.